Listed below are T cell receptor beta chains from one sample, sequenced in a study of human T cells and chemical hapten exposure. MiXCR, applied by TCRdb to the RACE reads, yields one record per CDR3 protein. The sample comprises some 380,000 distinct CDR3 sequences, approximately 5.1% of which are singletons, and about 2.1% rests with the top ten. This material consisted of whole blood, taken in connection with sensitization to the hapten diphenylcyclopropenone (DPC). These receptors were taken from a woman in her forties or fifties with alopecia areata. Some clones in this sample may be carry-over from other donors' samples. Both conserved end residues are part of each CDR3. The D gene is left open where the match is weak. Expanded clones are given a class, and other clones once, few, many or no size at all.

TRBJ2-1,.,TRBV2,.,TGTGCCAGCAGTGAACGGCAACTACTCCTACATGAGCAGTTCTTC,CASSERQLLLHEQFF
TRBJ1-2,.,TRBV7-8,few,TGTGCCAGCAGCCCCAGCCAGGGAGGGGATTTCTATGGCTACACCTTC,CASSPSQGGDFYGYTF
TRBJ2-3,TRBD2,TRBV3-1,.,TGTGCCAGCAGCTCCACTAGCGCAGAGACAGATACGCAGTATTTT,CASSSTSAETDTQYF
TRBJ1-6,.,TRBV12-3/TRBV12-4,.,TGTGCCAGCAGTTTGGGCGCAAATTCACCCCTCCACTTT,CASSLGANSPLHF
TRBJ2-5,.,TRBV29-1,.,TGCAGCGTTGAAGAGGGCACCCAGTACTTC,CSVEEGTQYF
TRBJ2-1,TRBD2,TRBV12-3/TRBV12-4,many,TGTGCCAGCAGTTTACGCAGCGGGAGGGTCGTTGAGCAGTTCTTC,CASSLRSGRVVEQFF
TRBJ2-6,TRBD1,TRBV30,many,TGTGCCTGGAGTCGGCAGGGGGTCGGCGTCCTGACTTTC,CAWSRQGVGVLTF
TRBJ2-7,.,TRBV20-1,.,TGCAGTGCTCCGAACCCTTTGACTAGTGAGTCCGAGCAGTACTTC,CSAPNPLTSESEQYF
TRBJ2-1,TRBD2,TRBV10-3,many,TGTGCCATCAGTGAGAGGGTCCAGCGGGGAACCGGGGGTGAGCAGTTCTTC,CAISERVQRGTGGEQFF
TRBJ2-7,.,TRBV10-3,few,TGTGCCATCAGGGGGGCTGGACAGTCCCACGAGCAGTACTTC,CAIRGAGQSHEQYF
TRBJ1-6,.,TRBV28,.,TGTGCCAGCAGGACTCCGGGGTTCTCGTCACCCCTCCACTTT,CASRTPGFSSPLHF
TRBJ1-1,.,TRBV11-2,.,TGTGCCAGCAGCCCTGTCGGGGGGCGCAGGACTGAAGCTTTCTTT,CASSPVGGRRTEAFF
TRBJ1-1,.,TRBV29-1,.,TGCAGCGTTGTAAGGGGTGACACTGAAGCTTTCTTT,CSVVRGDTEAFF
TRBJ2-5,TRBD1,TRBV10-3,few,TGTGCCATCAGGGGGGACAGGGCCCCTCAAGAGACCCAGTACTTC,CAIRGDRAPQETQYF
TRBJ2-7,.,TRBV11-2,few,TGTGCCAGCAGCTTAGGCGTCGCCGGCGAGCAGTACTTC,CASSLGVAGEQYF
TRBJ2-1,.,TRBV20-1,.,TGCAGTGCTAGAGATGAGACAGACTACAATGAGCAGTTCTTC,CSARDETDYNEQFF
TRBJ1-2,.,TRBV29-1,many,TGCAGCGTCGCAGGGAGGGATGGCTACACCTTC,CSVAGRDGYTF
TRBJ2-3,TRBD2,TRBV7-9,.,TGTGCCAGCAGCCCAACCCTCCAGCGGGGGGGGGATACGCAGTATTTT,CASSPTLQRGGDTQYF
TRBJ2-5,TRBD2,TRBV7-6,few,TGTGCCAGCAGTCCTTCGGCGGGGGGCATCCAAGAGACCCAGTACTTC,CASSPSAGGIQETQYF
TRBJ2-3,.,TRBV10-2,many,TGTGCCAGCAGTACTGGGACGGATACGCAGTATTTT,CASSTGTDTQYF
TRBJ2-7,.,TRBV2,many,TGTGCCAGCAGTAGACAGCGAGGAACCTACGAGCAGTACTTC,CASSRQRGTYEQYF
TRBJ2-1,TRBD2,TRBV7-8,many,TGTGCCAGCAGCCCTGGGACTAGCGGGAATGAGCAGTTCTTC,CASSPGTSGNEQFF
TRBJ2-3,TRBD2,TRBV4-1,many,TGCGCCAGCAGCCAAGGCCTAGCGGGGGTTCTTAACACAGATACGCAGTATTTT,CASSQGLAGVLNTDTQYF
TRBJ1-2,.,TRBV3-1,few,TGTGCCAGCAGCCCGATAGGGCAGGGTAAAGGCTACACCTTC,CASSPIGQGKGYTF
TRBJ2-1,TRBD2,TRBV15,many,TGTGCCACCAGCAGAGTTGTAGCGGGAGGTGGTGAGCAGTTCTTC,CATSRVVAGGGEQFF
TRBJ2-1,TRBD2,TRBV6-1,.,TGTGCCAGCAGTTTTAAAGCGGGAGCTCACAATGAGCAGTTCTTC,CASSFKAGAHNEQFF
TRBJ2-7,.,TRBV7-2,few,TGTGCCAGCAGCTTAGCGGTGGGGGTCAGCGAGCAGTACTTC,CASSLAVGVSEQYF
TRBJ2-7,TRBD1,TRBV4-2,many,TGTGCCAGCAGTCCAACGGCACAGGGGGCGATCTACGAGCAGTACTTC,CASSPTAQGAIYEQYF
TRBJ2-3,.,TRBV6-1,few,TGTGCCAGCAGTGAATCAAGCCGGGATACGCAGTATTTT,CASSESSRDTQYF
TRBJ2-7,.,TRBV5-8,many,TGTGCCAGCACCTCTCTGGCCTACGAGCAGTACTTC,CASTSLAYEQYF
TRBJ1-1,.,TRBV27,few,TGTGCCAGCAGTTTATCCGGAAAGAACACTGAAGCTTTCTTT,CASSLSGKNTEAFF
TRBJ2-1,.,TRBV29-1,many,TGCAGCGTCGTTCCCCCAAGTGGCGAGCAGTTCTTC,CSVVPPSGEQFF
TRBJ2-7,.,TRBV20-1,many,TGCAGTGCTAGATGGACAGCGTACGAGCAGTACTTC,CSARWTAYEQYF
TRBJ2-3,.,TRBV20-1,few,TGCAGTGCTAGAGCCTTAGTTACAGATACGCAGTATTTT,CSARALVTDTQYF
TRBJ2-3,.,TRBV12-3/TRBV12-4,many,TGTGCCAGCAGTTTATTCGCCTCGATCTCCTGGGGAGATACGCAGTATTTT,CASSLFASISWGDTQYF
TRBJ2-3,TRBD2,TRBV7-8,few,TGTGCCAGCAGCTTAGTGGGGAGGGAGGCAGATACGCAGTATTTT,CASSLVGREADTQYF
TRBJ2-6,.,TRBV5-1,few,TGCGCCAGCAGCTTGGAGAGGGCTGGGGCCAACGTCCTGACTTTC,CASSLERAGANVLTF